This TCR beta chain emerged from a study of blood T cell repertoires in COVID-19 (dated by TCRdb to 2019 to 2021). Context from the whole study: Samples from collaborators originated in the United States, Italy and Spain and spanned both the acute and convalescent phases of COVID-19. Where available, HLA class I and class II types were taken from metadata supplied by the sample provider and were not determined by assay-based typing. Subjects who had been exposed to COVID-19, were actively infected with it, or had recovered from it provided the deeply sampled blood TCRbeta repertoires that made up the dataset. The sample metadata nearly always contained a de-identified subject ID, COVID-19 status, age in years and sex. The repertoires were made available in a free public database intended to serve as a resource for research on the immune response to SARS-CoV-2. The material from the prospective study consisted of cDNA or gDNA derived from T cells, B-cell-depleted T cells, or PBMCs. Samples came from the ongoing ImmuneRACE study (first 160 participants) plus 1,254 subjects from 6 global collaborators. Paper-wide results and their limitations: Clinical and demographic metadata were provided uncurated, with the amount varying by source and participant.

This clone came up a few times. What antigen it recognizes has not been identified. One base away there is no much larger clone; base qualities are not given. From its cysteine to its phenylalanine, the CDR3 spans 15 amino acids. Of the read, only the CDR3 DNA is kept; its 45 bases are in frame from base 1. The germline ends are 17 bases apart after V is trimmed by 3 bases and J by 5 bases. The CDR1 and CDR2 encoded by the germline V gene are SGDLS and YYNGEE. The immunoSEQ Assay, a bias-controlled multiplex PCR, was used to amplify TCRbeta CDR3 regions from genomic DNA. The original methods were these. The number of nucleated cells in each sample was estimated from the amplification of reference gene primers within the assay. To quantify the absolute abundance of each unique TCRbeta CDR3 rearrangement, sequence reads were collapsed and filtered. For each sample, productive Simpson clonality was calculated by taking the square root of Simpson's diversity index across productive rearrangements. Here the immuneACCESS table is served through TCRdb, limited to in-frame sequences with V and J called. Missing clones are a known gap in these copies; in checked studies unresolved V genes cover under half, and the rest lacks a known reason. The V and J calls and clone size are taken from that table; D and trimming were inferred from the DNA. This sample gives some 400,000 clones in total; over 75% of them show up just once. 1.1% of the sample comes from the top ten.

In the prospective study, participants were roughly 18 to 89 years old, resided in about two dozen geographic areas of the United States, and were enrolled through a virtual design. In the prospective study, cohorts were assigned on the basis of participant-reported clinical history obtained from a screening survey and a study questionnaire. For ImmuneRACE Cohort 3, a participant was defined as recovered based on two consecutive negative NP/OP PCR tests, clearance by a healthcare professional, or resolution of symptoms. In the prospective study, whole blood, serum and a nasopharyngeal or oropharyngeal swab were collected from each participant by mobile phlebotomists. Additional blood draws and questionnaires over an approximately two-month period could optionally be provided by prospective study participants. Prospective study blood samples were shipped either frozen or at room temperature before DNA extraction.

Sequencing was done on a sample of PBMCs or T cells enriched from blood (not recorded which). The sequence is built from TRBV9 and TRBJ1-1, with no D gene named confidently. This TCR was recovered from a man in his thirties or forties who had recovered from COVID-19. The CDR3 in this case is CASSASGGSDTEAFF. The DNA reads TGTGCCAGCAGCGCGAGTGGCGGATCGGATACTGAAGCTTTCTTT. The reference TRBV9 and TRBJ1-1 proteins fill in what lies around the CDR3, so the full variable domain reads DSGVTQTPKHLITATGQRVTLRCSPRSGDLSVYWYQQSLDQGLQFLIQYYNGEERAKGNILERFSAQQFPDLHSELNLSSLELGDSALYFCASSASGGSDTEAFFGQGTRLTVV.